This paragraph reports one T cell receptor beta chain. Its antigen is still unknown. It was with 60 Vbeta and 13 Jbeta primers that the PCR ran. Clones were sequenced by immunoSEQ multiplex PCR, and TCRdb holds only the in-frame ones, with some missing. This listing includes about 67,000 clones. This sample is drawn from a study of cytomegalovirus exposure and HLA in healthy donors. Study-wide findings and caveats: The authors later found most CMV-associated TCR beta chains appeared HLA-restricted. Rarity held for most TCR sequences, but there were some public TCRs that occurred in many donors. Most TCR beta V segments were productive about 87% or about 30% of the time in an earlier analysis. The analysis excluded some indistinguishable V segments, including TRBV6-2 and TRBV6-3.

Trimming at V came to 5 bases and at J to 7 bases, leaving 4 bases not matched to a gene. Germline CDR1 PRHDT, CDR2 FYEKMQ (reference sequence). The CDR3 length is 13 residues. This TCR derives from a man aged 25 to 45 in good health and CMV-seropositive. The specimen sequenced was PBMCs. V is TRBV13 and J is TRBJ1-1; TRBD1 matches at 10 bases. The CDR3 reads CASSEDRGVEAFF. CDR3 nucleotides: TGTGCCAGCAGCGAGGACAGGGGGGTTGAAGCTTTCTTT.